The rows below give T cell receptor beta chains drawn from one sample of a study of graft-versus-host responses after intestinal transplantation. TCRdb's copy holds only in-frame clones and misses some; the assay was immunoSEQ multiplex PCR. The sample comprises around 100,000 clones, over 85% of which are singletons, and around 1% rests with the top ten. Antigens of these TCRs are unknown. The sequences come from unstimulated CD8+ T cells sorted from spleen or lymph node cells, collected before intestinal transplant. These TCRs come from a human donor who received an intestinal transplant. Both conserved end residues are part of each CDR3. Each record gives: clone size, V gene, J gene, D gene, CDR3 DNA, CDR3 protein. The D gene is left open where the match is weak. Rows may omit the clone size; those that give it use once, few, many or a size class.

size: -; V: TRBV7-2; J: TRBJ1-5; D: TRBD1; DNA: TGTGCCAGCAGCTTAGGGGCCAGGGGGCCGCATCAGCCCCAGCATTTT; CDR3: CASSLGARGPHQPQHF
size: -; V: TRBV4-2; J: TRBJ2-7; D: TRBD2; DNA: TGTGCCAGCAGCCAAGAAGGAGATAGCGGGGGGGCCTACGAGCAGTACTTC; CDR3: CASSQEGDSGGAYEQYF
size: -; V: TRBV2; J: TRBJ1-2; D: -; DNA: TGTGCCATGCGGACAGCGGAGTTGGGCTACACCTTC; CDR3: CAMRTAELGYTF
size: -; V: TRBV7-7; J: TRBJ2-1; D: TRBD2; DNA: TGTGCCAGCAGCCCATGGGGGGGAAACAATGAGCAGTTCTTC; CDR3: CASSPWGGNNEQFF
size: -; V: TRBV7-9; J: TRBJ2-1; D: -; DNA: TGTGCCAGCAGCTCCCCCTTTCAGGGGACGTTGGACAATGAGCAGTTCTTC; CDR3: CASSSPFQGTLDNEQFF
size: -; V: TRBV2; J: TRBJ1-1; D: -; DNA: TGTGCCAGCAGTGAAGGTGGCAGGTGGGTGAACACTGAAGCTTTCTTT; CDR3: CASSEGGRWVNTEAFF
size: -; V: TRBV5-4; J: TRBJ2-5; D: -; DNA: TGTGCCAGCAGCCTAGAGTCTCGGGGGGAGACCCAGTACTTC; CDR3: CASSLESRGETQYF
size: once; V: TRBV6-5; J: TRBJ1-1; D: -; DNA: TGTGCCAGCAGTTACTCGAGTCGTCCAGGGAGCACTGAAGCTTTCTTT; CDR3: CASSYSSRPGSTEAFF
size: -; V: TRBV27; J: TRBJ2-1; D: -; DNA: TGTGCCAGCAGCCCTCTGGGTAAGGGGTATGAGCAGTTCTTC; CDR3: CASSPLGKGYEQFF
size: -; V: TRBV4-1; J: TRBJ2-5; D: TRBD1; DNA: TGCGCCAGCAGCCAACGGACAGGACAAGAGACCCAGTACTTC; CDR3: CASSQRTGQETQYF
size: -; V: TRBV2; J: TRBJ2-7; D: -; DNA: TGTGCCAGCAGACCCACAGGGTTCCCCTACGAGCAGTACTTC; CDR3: CASRPTGFPYEQYF
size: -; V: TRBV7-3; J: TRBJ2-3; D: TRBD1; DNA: TGTGCCAGCAGCCCGCAGGGACAGGACCTGGATACGCAGTATTTT; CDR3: CASSPQGQDLDTQYF
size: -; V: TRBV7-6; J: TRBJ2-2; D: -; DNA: TGTGCCAGCAGCTTCTCCAGGGGTGGCACCGGGGAGCTGTTTTTT; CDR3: CASSFSRGGTGELFF
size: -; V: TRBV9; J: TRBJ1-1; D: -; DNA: TGTGCCAGCAGCGGACGGACCACTGAAGCTTTCTTT; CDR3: CASSGRTTEAFF
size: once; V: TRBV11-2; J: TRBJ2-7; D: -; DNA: TGTGCCAGCAGCTCTTTGTGGCGCCGGAGAGACTACGAGCAGTACTTC; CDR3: CASSSLWRRRDYEQYF
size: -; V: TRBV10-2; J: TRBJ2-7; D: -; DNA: TGCGCCAGCAGTGAATGGGTAACTCTCTACGAGCAGTACTTC; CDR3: CASSEWVTLYEQYF
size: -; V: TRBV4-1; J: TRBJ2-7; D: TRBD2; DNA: TGCGCCAGCAGCCAAGGGACTAGTTCTTACGAGCAGTACTTC; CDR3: CASSQGTSSYEQYF
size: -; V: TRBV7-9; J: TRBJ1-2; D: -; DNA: TGTGCCAGCAGCGAGTTGGCAGGGGAGACCTATGGCTACACCTTC; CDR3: CASSELAGETYGYTF
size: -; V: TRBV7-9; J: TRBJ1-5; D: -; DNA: TGTGCCAGCAGCTTAGACTCTAGCAATCAGCCCCAGCATTTT; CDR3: CASSLDSSNQPQHF
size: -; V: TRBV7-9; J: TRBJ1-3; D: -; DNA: TGTGCCAGCAGCCGGGTAACGCACACCATATATTTT; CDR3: CASSRVTHTIYF
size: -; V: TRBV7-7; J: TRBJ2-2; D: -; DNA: TGTGCCAGCACCGGGCACACCGGGGAGCTGTTTTTT; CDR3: CASTGHTGELFF
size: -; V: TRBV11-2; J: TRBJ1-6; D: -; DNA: TGTGCCAGCAGCTTAGCCCCCCCCAGTTCTTATAATTCACCCCTCCACTTT; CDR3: CASSLAPPSSYNSPLHF
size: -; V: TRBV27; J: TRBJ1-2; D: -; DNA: TGTGCCAGCAGTTCGGGGGCCTCCCTATCGGGCTACACCTTC; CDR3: CASSSGASLSGYTF
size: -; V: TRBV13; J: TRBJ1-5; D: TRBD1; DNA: TGTGCCAGCAGCCTAGGTTGGACAGGGGACCAGCCCCAGCATTTT; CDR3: CASSLGWTGDQPQHF
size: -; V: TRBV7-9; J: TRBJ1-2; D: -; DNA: TGTGCCAGCAACCCGTCCCCCGGAGCCCCAGCTAACTATGGCTACACCTTC; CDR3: CASNPSPGAPANYGYTF
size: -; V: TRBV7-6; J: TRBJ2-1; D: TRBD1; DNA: TGTGCCAGCAGCTTACTTCAGGGGGCTCTCGTCTACAATGAGCAGTTCTTC; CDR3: CASSLLQGALVYNEQFF
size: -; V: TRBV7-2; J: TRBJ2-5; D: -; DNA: TGTGCCAGCAGCTATAGCGGAGCTACCCAAGAGACCCAGTACTTC; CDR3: CASSYSGATQETQYF
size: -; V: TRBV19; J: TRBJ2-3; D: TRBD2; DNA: TGTGCCAGTAGTATTGGCACTAGCGGGGGGGAGGGTGGTACAGATACGCAGTATTTT; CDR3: CASSIGTSGGEGGTDTQYF
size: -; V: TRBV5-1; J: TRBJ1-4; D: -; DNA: TGCGCCAGCAGCTCCGGGGACGATGGCGAAAAACTGTTTTTT; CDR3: CASSSGDDGEKLFF
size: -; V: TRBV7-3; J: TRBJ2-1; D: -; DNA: TGTGCCAGCAGCCCTGGTGGGACCTACAATGAGCAGTTCTTC; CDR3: CASSPGGTYNEQFF
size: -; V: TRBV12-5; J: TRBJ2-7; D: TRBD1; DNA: TGTGCTAGTGCCGAGACAGGGAACAGCGACGAGCAGTACTTC; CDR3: CASAETGNSDEQYF
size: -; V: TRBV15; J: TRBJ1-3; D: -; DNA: TGTGCCACCAGCATTAGAACGAGGGGAAACACCATATATTTT; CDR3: CATSIRTRGNTIYF
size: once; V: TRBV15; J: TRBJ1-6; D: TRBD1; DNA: TGTGCCACCAGCCTGGACAGGGGATTGACACCCCTCCACTTT; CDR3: CATSLDRGLTPLHF
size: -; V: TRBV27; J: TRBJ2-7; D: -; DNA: TGTGCCAGCAGTTTGTCAGGGATTCGGTACTACGAGCAGTACTTC; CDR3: CASSLSGIRYYEQYF
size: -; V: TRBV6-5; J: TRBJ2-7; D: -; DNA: TGTGCCAGCAGCCCCAGGGGGGAGGGGGACTACGAGCAGTACTTC; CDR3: CASSPRGEGDYEQYF
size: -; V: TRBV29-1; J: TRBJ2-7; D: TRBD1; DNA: TGCAGCGTTGTGGGACAGGGGGCTCCCTACGAGCAGTACTTC; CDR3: CSVVGQGAPYEQYF
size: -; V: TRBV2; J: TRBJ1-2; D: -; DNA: TGTGCCAGCAGTGAAGGGTTGGCAGCGTATGGCTACACCTTC; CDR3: CASSEGLAAYGYTF
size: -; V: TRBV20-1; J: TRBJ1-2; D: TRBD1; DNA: TGCAGTGCCTCCGGGACAGGGAGGTCCACCTTC; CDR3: CSASGTGRSTF
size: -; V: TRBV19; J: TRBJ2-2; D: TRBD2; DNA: TGTGCCAGTAGTATTGGGGTAGCGGGGGCGCCGCGAGGGGAGCTGTTTTTT; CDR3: CASSIGVAGAPRGELFF
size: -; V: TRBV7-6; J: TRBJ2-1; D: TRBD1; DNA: TGTGCCAGCAGCACGACAGGGGGCAATGAGCAGTTCTTC; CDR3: CASSTTGGNEQFF
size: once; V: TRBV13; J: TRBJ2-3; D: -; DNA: TGTGCCAGCAGCCCACGACTAGAGACAGATACGCAGTATTTT; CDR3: CASSPRLETDTQYF
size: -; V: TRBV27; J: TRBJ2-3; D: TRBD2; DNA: TGTGCCAGCAGTTTGTCTAGCGGGGGCTATGGCACAGATACGCAGTATTTT; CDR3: CASSLSSGGYGTDTQYF
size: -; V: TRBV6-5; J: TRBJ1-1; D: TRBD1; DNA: TGTGCCAGCAGTGGGGGACAGGGGAACACTGAAGCTTTCTTT; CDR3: CASSGGQGNTEAFF
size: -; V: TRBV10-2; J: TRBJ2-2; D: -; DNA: TGCGCCAGCAGAGTGAAATATACCGGGGAGCTGTTTTTT; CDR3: CASRVKYTGELFF
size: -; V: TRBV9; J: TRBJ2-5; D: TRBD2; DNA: TGTGCCAGCAGCGCGGGAGGGGGGCTAGGGGAGACCCAGTACTTC; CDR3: CASSAGGGLGETQYF
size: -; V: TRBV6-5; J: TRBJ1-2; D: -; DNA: TGTGCCAGCAGCCCCACACCGACAGGCTATGGCTACACCTTC; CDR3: CASSPTPTGYGYTF
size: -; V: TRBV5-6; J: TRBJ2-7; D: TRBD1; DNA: TGTGCCAGCAGCAGCCGACCCTACAGGGGGACGTACGAGCAGTACTTC; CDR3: CASSSRPYRGTYEQYF